The 17 T cell receptor beta chains given below trace back to one sample, sequenced in a study of blood T cell repertoires in COVID-19. Sequencing was performed with immunoSEQ multiplex PCR; in TCRdb, only in-frame clones are kept and a portion is missing. The sample carries approximately 150,000 clones, more than 70% recorded once. The specimen sequenced was peripheral blood. The source of these receptors is a human donor in a cohort sampled during active COVID-19.

V and J are TRBV24-1 and TRBJ2-2; unclear D gene. The CDR3 spans 14 residues. With 3 bases removed from V and 2 bases from J, the gap between germline ends came to 6 bases. Germline V gives CDR1 KGHDR, CDR2 SFDVKD. The CDR3 nucleotides read TGTGCCACCAGTGATCACACCAACACCGGGGAGCTGTTTTTT. Translation gives CATSDHTNTGELFF.

This clone came up once. J is TRBJ2-7 and V is TRBV6-2 or TRBV6-3; TRBD2 aligns across 8 bases. The V gene end was trimmed by 4 bases and the J gene end by 2 bases; junction bases not matched to a gene: 4. CDR3 length: 14 amino acids. Germline values: CDR1 MNHEY, CDR2 SVGEGT. The CDR3 nucleotides are TGTGCCAGCAGTTTCCGAGCGGGAGCCTACGAGCAGTACTTC. Translated, it gives CASSFRAGAYEQYF.

The CDR3 loop reads CASSPDRYNYGYTF. CDR3 nucleotides: TGTGCCAGCAGCCCCGACAGGTATAACTATGGCTACACCTTC. This chain uses TRBV7-2 with TRBJ1-2, with D possibly being TRBD1 (6 bases). The germline V and J ends were trimmed by 5 bases and 1 base, with 11 bases remaining between them. Germline lookup yields CDR1 SGHTA and CDR2 FQGNSA. The CDR3 sequence is 14 residues long.

This clone has just a few counts. The genes are TRBV15 and TRBJ1-3; TRBD1 matches at 7 bases. The CDR3 sequence is 16 residues long. V shed 0 bases and J 0 bases; nucleotides not matched to a gene: 2. The germline CDR1 and CDR2 sequences are LNHNV and YYDKDF (reference sequence). In nucleotides, the CDR3 is TGTGCCACCAGCAGAGACAGGGGGAGCTCTGGAAACACCATATATTTT. Translation gives CATSRDRGSSGNTIYF. The full variable domain, with the rest looked up from reference TRBV15 and TRBJ1-3, is DAMVIQNPRYQVTQFGKPVTLSCSQTLNHNVMYWYQQKSSQAPKLLFHYYDKDFNNEADTPDNFQSRRPNTSFCFLDIRSPGLGDTAMYLCATSRDRGSSGNTIYFGEGSWLTVV.

The chain links TRBV30 to TRBJ1-5; TRBD1 is a possible D gene (5 bases). CDR3 size: 13 residues. From germline, CDR1 is GTSNPN and CDR2 SVGIG (reference sequence). Trimming cost V 1 base and J 7 bases, with 11 bases left between them. The CDR3: CAWSETVRQPQHF. The CDR3 bases are TGTGCCTGGAGTGAGACAGTGAGGCAGCCCCAGCATTTT. Filled out from reference TRBV30 and TRBJ1-5, the complete variable domain reads SQTIHQWPATLVQPVGSPLSLECTVEGTSNPNLYWYRQAAGRGLQLLFYSVGIGQISSEVPQNLSASRPQDRQFILSSKKLLLSDSGFYLCAWSETVRQPQHFGDGTRLSIL.

This clone has more than one count but fewer than ten. The rearrangement uses TRBV2 and TRBJ2-2; D is perhaps TRBD2 (6 bases). V was clipped by 5 bases and J by 3 bases, with 10 bases between them. Germline V gives CDR1 SNHLY, CDR2 FYNNEI. This CDR3 has 14 residues. The CDR3 region is CASSFGGYTGELFF. The DNA for the CDR3 is TGTGCCAGCAGTTTTGGGGGGTACACCGGGGAGCTGTTTTTT.

The chain combines TRBV9 with TRBJ1-2, with 12 bases fitting TRBD1. The CDR3 covers 16 residues. V trimming: 4 bases; J trimming: 3 bases; junction bases outside the gene matches: 7. CDR1 and CDR2 (germline): SGDLS, YYNGEE. The chain's CDR3 is CASSRGGTGGDYGYTF. DNA for the CDR3: TGTGCCAGCAGCAGAGGCGGGACAGGGGGCGACTATGGCTACACCTTC.

J is TRBJ2-1 and V is TRBV24-1; possible D gene TRBD1, 6 bases. Looked up from germline, CDR1 is KGHDR and CDR2 is SFDVKD. The CDR3 is 14 amino acids. Trimming stripped 4 bases from V and 7 bases from J, with 13 bases between. DNA for the CDR3: TGTGCCACCAGTGACCCCCAACAGGGAAATGAGCAGTTCTTC. It specifies CATSDPQQGNEQFF.

The rearrangement uses TRBV10-3 and TRBJ2-1; D not certain. Germline V lookup: CDR1 ENHRY, CDR2 SYGVKD. V lost 6 bases and J lost 3, with 9 bases in between. The CDR3 extends over 13 amino acids. The CDR3 DNA follows: TGTGCCATCAGGACAATTAACTACAATGAGCAGTTCTTC. Its protein is CAIRTINYNEQFF.

The CDR3 DNA follows: TGTGCCAGCAGCGTAGGGACAGGGTCCTACAATGAGCAGTTCTTC. It encodes CASSVGTGSYNEQFF. The genes are TRBV9 and TRBJ2-1, with 8 bases matching TRBD1. J gave up 1 base and V 0 bases, and 0 bases lay outside the gene matches. The germline V gene has CDR1 SGDLS and CDR2 YYNGEE. The length of the CDR3 is 15 residues.

CDR3 sequence reads: CASSLAGSSYNEQFF. In DNA, the CDR3 is TGTGCCAGCAGCTTGGCGGGGAGCTCCTACAATGAGCAGTTCTTC. The chain employs TRBV5-6 and TRBJ2-1, with D possibly matching TRBD2 (5 bases). The CDR3 runs to 15 residues. The germline V gene encodes CDR1 SGHDT and CDR2 YYEEEE. The V gene lost 0 bases and the J gene lost 0 bases, with 7 bases spanning the gap.

The chain recombines TRBV27 with TRBJ1-1, with 11 bases lining up with TRBD1. This CDR3 spans 13 amino acids. V lost 5 bases, J lost 8 bases, and 4 bases stayed unmatched. Germline CDR1 and CDR2: MNHEY and SMNVEV (reference sequence). The chain's CDR3 is CASSTRTGGEAFF. The CDR3 DNA reads TGTGCCAGCAGTACCCGGACAGGGGGCGAAGCTTTCTTT.

This chain links TRBV9 with TRBJ2-1; TRBD2 might be the D (6 bases). CDR3 length equals 13 residues. From germline, CDR1 is SGDLS and CDR2 YYNGEE. The ends were cut back, 0 bases at V and 9 bases at J, with 10 bases in the middle. CDR3 loop: CASSVGRGGEQFF. In DNA, the CDR3 is TGTGCCAGCAGCGTAGGAAGGGGAGGTGAGCAGTTCTTC.

V usage is TRBV2 and J usage is TRBJ2-7, with TRBD2 matching 7 bases. The germline V gene has CDR1 SNHLY and CDR2 FYNNEI. The trim removed 6 bases at V and 1 base at J, leaving 9 bases unmatched. The CDR3 sequence is 15 residues long. The CDR3 DNA reads as TGTGCCAGCAGGGGGGTGCGGGGGATTTCCTACGAGCAGTACTTC. It specifies CASRGVRGISYEQYF.

The chain carries TRBV15 and TRBJ2-1, with D hard to call. This CDR3 region has 17 residues. In germline, CDR1 is LNHNV, CDR2 YYDKDF (reference sequence). Trimming pared 0 bases from V and 0 bases from J, leaving 12 bases between. The DNA for the CDR3 is TGTGCCACCAGCAGAGATTCCCCCTCGAGCTCCTACAATGAGCAGTTCTTC. Translation: CATSRDSPSSSYNEQFF.

CDR3 nucleotide sequence: TGTGCCAGCAGCGGGACTCCCAATGAGCAGTTCTTC. Translating it yields CASSGTPNEQFF. The genes are TRBV2 and TRBJ2-1; D might be TRBD2 (6 bases). V lost 6 bases, J lost 6 bases, and 9 bases lay in between. This CDR3 comprises 12 residues. Germline V CDR1 and CDR2: SNHLY, FYNNEI.

This chain connects TRBV10-3 to TRBJ1-2; 8 nucleotides match TRBD1. V trimming: 0 bases; J trimming: 7 bases; junction bases outside the gene matches: 4. CDR3 length: 14 amino acids. Germline CDR1 ENHRY, CDR2 SYGVKD. CDR3 DNA sequence: TGTGCCATCAGTGAGTCCCAGGGGGCTGGTGGCTACACCTTC. Protein sequence: CAISESQGAGGYTF.